This T cell receptor (beta chain) was recovered during a study of cytomegalovirus exposure and HLA in healthy donors. Primers: 60 Vbeta forward and 13 Jbeta reverse. Here immunoSEQ multiplex PCR was the method, and the copy in TCRdb shows in-frame clones only, minus some. Of roughly 100,000 clones listed, about 83% were seen once; the top ten hold 6.1%. With regard to this clone: The antigen is not known.

The CDR3 is 14 amino acids. Trimming pared 1 base from V and 7 bases from J, leaving 11 bases between. Germline lookup yields CDR1 SGHRS and CDR2 YFSETQ. Overall study results and limits: An ancestry cluster, one associated with Asian ancestry, reportedly showed fewer N-insertions than the approximately 670-donor mean in a later analysis. Earlier analysis looked at TCR beta V segments, and most were productive about 90% or about 30% of the time. Researchers reported that a few CMV-associated chains were confirmed in vitro as CMV antigen-specific.

The chain is built from TRBV5-1 and TRBJ2-2; D is uncertain. This receptor was taken from a man younger than 30 in good health and CMV-seronegative. Material: PBMCs. The CDR3 here is CASSLNPSGGELFF. The CDR3 region has the DNA TGCGCCAGCAGCTTGAACCCTTCGGGCGGGGAGCTGTTTTTT.